The 29 T cell receptor beta chains presented below share a single source sample, sequenced in a study of blood T cell repertoires in COVID-19. Method: immunoSEQ multiplex PCR; TCRdb's copy keeps in-frame clones and lacks some. Of approximately 100,000 clones in the sample, approximately 90% were seen once. Sequenced input: peripheral blood. The receptors shown here come from a human donor with COVID-19, enrolled during active disease. The donor label of this sample is uncertain.

V and J are TRBV7-3 and TRBJ1-5, with TRBD1 identical over 8 bases. The CDR3 covers 13 residues. The junction had 2 bases not matched to a gene; V was cut back by 5 bases and J by 5 bases. Germline CDR1 SGHTA, CDR2 FQGTGA. The DNA of the CDR3 is TGTGCCAGCAGCACGGACAGGGATCAGCCCCAGCATTTT. It codes for CASSTDRDQPQHF.

The chain carries TRBV11-2 and TRBJ2-7, with TRBD2 matching 8 bases. CDR3 size: 18 residues. Germline V gene lookup returns CDR1 SGHAT and CDR2 FQNNGV. With 0 bases clipped from V and 0 bases from J, the junction kept 10 bases outside the gene matches. The CDR3 coding sequence is TGTGCCAGCAGCTTAGATGTGTCGGGGGGGCTGGGCTCCTACGAGCAGTACTTC. Translated: CASSLDVSGGLGSYEQYF. The full variable domain, with the rest looked up from reference TRBV11-2 and TRBJ2-7, is EAGVAQSPRYKIIEKRQSVAFWCNPISGHATLYWYQQILGQGPKLLIQFQNNGVVDDSQLPKDRFSAERLKGVDSTLKIQPAKLEDSAVYLCASSLDVSGGLGSYEQYFGPGTRLTVT.

The chain couples TRBV5-5 to TRBJ2-7, with D maybe TRBD1 (6 bases). This CDR3 is built from 15 residues. Germline V CDR1 and CDR2: SGHKS, YYEKEE (reference sequence). V lost 2 bases and J lost 7, with 19 bases in between. CDR3 sequence reads: CASSLLGADSSEQYF. CDR3 bases: TGTGCCAGCAGCTTATTGGGGGCGGATAGCTCGGAGCAGTACTTC.

The genes are TRBV29-1 and TRBJ2-1; 9 bases map to TRBD2. The V segment lost 6 bases and the J segment 6 bases; nucleotides outside the gene matches: 12. From germline, CDR1 is SQVTM and CDR2 ANQGSEA. The CDR3 is 15 residues long. The CDR3 DNA is TGCAGCGTCAGAATCTTGGGACTAGCCCCCAATGAGCAGTTCTTC. This codes for CSVRILGLAPNEQFF.

This CDR3 reads CASSQDFSNRVQETQYF. The DNA of the CDR3 is TGTGCCAGCAGCCAAGATTTCTCGAACAGGGTACAAGAGACCCAGTACTTC. The gene calls are TRBV14 and TRBJ2-5; maybe TRBD1 (6 bases). Trimming pared 0 bases from V and 2 bases from J, leaving 16 bases between. Germline V gene sequence: CDR1 SGHDN, CDR2 FVKESK. This CDR3 is 17 amino acids long.

V and J are TRBV6-5 and TRBJ1-2, with 8 bases fitting TRBD1. Unmatched junction bases numbered 10, after V lost 6 bases and J lost 4 bases. The CDR3 is 15 amino acids. Germline loops: CDR1 MNHEY, CDR2 SVGAGI. The CDR3 region is CASRPSGGKGYGYTF. DNA for the CDR3: TGTGCCAGCAGACCATCAGGGGGCAAAGGCTATGGCTACACCTTC.

This chain links TRBV5-1 with TRBJ2-1; D might be TRBD2 (5 bases). Trimming left V 0 bases short and J 9 bases short, with 13 bases between. The V gene's germline CDR1 is SGHRS and CDR2 YFSETQ. This CDR3 comprises 14 residues. The DNA for the CDR3 is TGCGCCAGCAGCTTGGCATCCGAGGGCAGTGAGCAGTTCTTC. It translates to CASSLASEGSEQFF.

The genes are TRBV5-1 and TRBJ2-1, with TRBD1 identical over 9 bases. The V segment lost 4 bases and the J segment 8 bases; nucleotides outside the gene matches: 7. The CDR3 is made up of 14 amino acids. Germline assignment: CDR1 SGHRS and CDR2 YFSETQ. The CDR3 loop reads CASSEGQGEDEQFF. The CDR3 DNA reads TGCGCCAGCAGCGAGGGACAGGGTGAGGATGAGCAGTTCTTC.

This clone appeared once. V usage is TRBV6-5 and J usage is TRBJ2-5; 13 bases agree with TRBD2. The germline CDR1 and CDR2 sequences are MNHEY and SVGAGI. With V trimmed by 2 bases and J by 5 bases, 2 bases remained unmatched. This CDR3 region has 15 residues. CDR3 nucleotide sequence: TGTGCCAGCAGTTACACTAGCGGGGGGGCGGAGACCCAGTACTTC. Its translation is CASSYTSGGAETQYF.

This clone occurred once. This rearrangement joins TRBV5-1 to TRBJ2-6; D is ambiguous. The CDR3 extends over 15 amino acids. Trimming removed 3 bases at V and 0 bases at J, with 7 bases between. CDR1 is SGHRS and CDR2 is YFSETQ in the germline V gene. CDR3 sequence reads: CASSSQSSGANVLTF. The DNA for the CDR3 is TGCGCCAGCAGCTCCCAGTCCTCTGGGGCCAACGTCCTGACTTTC.

V usage is TRBV28 and J usage is TRBJ1-2; maybe TRBD1 (6 bases). The V end was cut by 8 bases, the J end by 4 bases, with 14 bases between. CDR3 length: 13 amino acids. Germline CDR1 is MDHEN and CDR2 is SYDVKM. The chain's CDR3 is CASAGAGGYGYTF. In DNA, the CDR3 is TGTGCCAGCGCAGGGGCCGGCGGCTATGGCTACACCTTC.

The V and J genes are TRBV11-2 and TRBJ2-7; 8 bases line up with TRBD1. V lost 4 bases, J lost 5 bases, and 4 bases stayed unmatched. Germline assignment: CDR1 SGHAT and CDR2 FQNNGV. CDR3 length: 13 amino acids. The CDR3 region is CASSWTGINEQYF. The DNA for the CDR3 is TGTGCCAGCAGCTGGACAGGGATCAACGAGCAGTACTTC.

The chain recombines TRBV7-9 with TRBJ1-4, with D perhaps TRBD1 (6 bases). This CDR3 spans 12 amino acids. V gave up 4 bases and J gave up 12 bases, with 12 bases separating them. Germline assignment: CDR1 SEHNR and CDR2 FQNEAQ (reference sequence). This CDR3 reads CASSSPAGELFF. The CDR3 DNA reads TGTGCCAGCAGCTCCCCCGCAGGGGAACTGTTTTTT. Variable domain in full (rest from reference TRBV7-9 and TRBJ1-4): DTGVSQNPRHKITKRGQNVTFRCDPISEHNRLYWYRQTLGQGPEFLTYFQNEAQLEKSRLLSDRFSAERPKGSFSTLEIQRTEQGDSAMYLCASSSPAGELFFGSGTQLSVL.

This chain joins TRBV19 and TRBJ2-3, with a tentative D call TRBD1 (8 bases). The CDR3 has 18 residues. Deletions cut 8 bases from V and 3 bases from J, with 27 bases between. Looked up from germline, CDR1 is LNHDA and CDR2 is SQIVND (reference sequence). The CDR3 DNA follows: TGTGCCAGTCGTGACAGGGGCTGGCGGGAGAGGAGTACAGATACGCAGTATTTT. This sequence encodes CASRDRGWRERSTDTQYF.

The chain carries TRBV5-6 and TRBJ1-1; D is uncertain. In germline, CDR1 is SGHDT, CDR2 YYEEEE. The CDR3 runs to 13 residues. Between the trimmed V and J ends, which lost 1 base and 2 bases, there was a span of 6 bases. CDR3 sequence: CASSLTTNTEAFF. CDR3 nucleotides: TGTGCCAGCAGCTTGACGACAAACACTGAAGCTTTCTTT. The variable domain in full, completed from reference TRBV5-6 and TRBJ1-1, reads DAGVTQSPTHLIKTRGQQVTLRCSPKSGHDTVSWYQQALGQGPQFIFQYYEEEERQRGNFPDRFSGHQFPNYSSELNVNALLLGDSALYLCASSLTTNTEAFFGQGTRLTVV.

The chain carries TRBV5-6 and TRBJ2-7, with 12 positions matching TRBD2. Germline loops: CDR1 SGHDT, CDR2 YYEEEE. Trimming at V came to 4 bases and at J to 7 bases, leaving 12 bases not matched to a gene. The CDR3 is 16 amino acids. The DNA for the CDR3 is TGTGCCAGCAGCCCTGGGGCTAGCGGGAGGGGGTTGGAGCAGTACTTC. As protein: CASSPGASGRGLEQYF. Supplemented by reference TRBV5-6 and TRBJ2-7, the full variable domain reads DAGVTQSPTHLIKTRGQQVTLRCSPKSGHDTVSWYQQALGQGPQFIFQYYEEEERQRGNFPDRFSGHQFPNYSSELNVNALLLGDSALYLCASSPGASGRGLEQYFGPGTRLTVT.

This clone was detected once. The CDR3 reads CASSHPRRGRPLSTDTQYF. Here the CDR3 DNA reads TGTGCCAGCAGCCATCCCCGACGCGGGAGGCCCCTAAGCACAGATACGCAGTATTTT. The chain carries TRBV7-2 and TRBJ2-3; 8 bases are a match to TRBD2. Germline values: CDR1 SGHTA, CDR2 FQGNSA. With 5 bases clipped from V and 0 bases from J, the junction kept 16 bases outside the gene matches. This CDR3 comprises 19 residues.

This chain joins TRBV2 and TRBJ1-1; D is uncertain. The ends were cut back, 3 bases at V and 1 base at J, with 9 bases in the middle. From germline, CDR1 is SNHLY and CDR2 FYNNEI. The length of the CDR3 is 14 residues. The DNA of the CDR3 is TGTGCCAGCAGTGAGTTTTTTAGGAACACTGAAGCTTTCTTT. This encodes CASSEFFRNTEAFF.

The CDR3 loop reads CASSRNRGRETQYF. The CDR3 DNA reads TGTGCCAGCAGTAGGAATCGGGGAAGGGAGACCCAGTACTTC. The V and J genes are TRBV6-5 and TRBJ2-5, with a weak D call TRBD2 (5 bases). Trimming stripped 5 bases from V and 5 bases from J, with 15 bases between. The CDR3 sequence is 14 residues long. Germline values: CDR1 MNHEY, CDR2 SVGAGI.

The V and J genes are TRBV6-6 and TRBJ1-5; no clear D gene. V was trimmed by 2 bases and J by 10 bases, leaving 9 bases between them. The CDR3 is made up of 12 amino acids. Germline values: CDR1 MNHNY, CDR2 SVGAGI (reference sequence). The CDR3 protein is CASSYPNLPQHF. The CDR3, as DNA: TGTGCCAGCAGTTACCCTAACTTACCCCAGCATTTT.

The chain carries TRBV5-1 and TRBJ2-3; 10 nucleotides agree with TRBD2. The CDR3 totals 16 residues. In germline, CDR1 is SGHRS, CDR2 YFSETQ. With V trimmed by 4 bases and J by 5 bases, 10 bases remained unmatched. CDR3 DNA sequence: TGCGCCAGCAGCCTTTCCACTAGCGGGGTTTTAGATACGCAGTATTTT. Protein sequence: CASSLSTSGVLDTQYF.

This rearrangement joins TRBV2 to TRBJ2-6; D possibly corresponds to TRBD2 (6 bases). The CDR3 consists of 18 residues. CDR1 is SNHLY, CDR2 FYNNEI, per germline. Trimming cost V 5 bases and J 2 bases, with 19 bases left between them. The CDR3 sequence: CASSKRTIGFTGANVLTF. The CDR3 DNA is TGTGCCAGCAGTAAAAGGACTATAGGCTTTACTGGGGCCAACGTCCTGACTTTC.

The chain has TRBV7-3 and TRBJ1-2; D is perhaps TRBD1 (5 bases). The ends were cut back, 5 bases at V and 8 bases at J, with 18 bases in the middle. Germline V CDR1 and CDR2: SGHTA, FQGTGA. The CDR3 has 14 amino acids. CDR3 sequence: CASSLLRVTWGYTF. As DNA, the CDR3 is TGTGCCAGCAGCCTACTCAGGGTCACTTGGGGCTACACCTTC.

The chain links TRBV19 to TRBJ2-7; tentative D call: TRBD1 (5 bases). The V gene lost 1 base and the J gene lost 6 bases, with 13 bases spanning the gap. Germline CDR1 is LNHDA and CDR2 is SQIVND (reference sequence). There are 14 residues in the CDR3. The CDR3 protein is CASSIVSREGEQYF. In nucleotides, the CDR3 is TGTGCCAGTAGTATAGTGTCCAGGGAAGGCGAGCAGTACTTC.

This chain connects TRBV6-5 to TRBJ2-5, with D uncertain. This CDR3 region has 12 residues. Trimming pared 6 bases from V and 0 bases from J, leaving 5 bases between. Germline V CDR1 and CDR2: MNHEY, SVGAGI. Here the CDR3 DNA reads TGTGCCAGCAGGGGCAACCAAGAGACCCAGTACTTC. Translating gives CASRGNQETQYF.

This clone was seen only once. The chain links TRBV6-6 to TRBJ1-1; a possible D gene is TRBD1 (5 bases). CDR3 size: 15 residues. The V gene's germline CDR1 is MNHNY and CDR2 SVGAGI (reference sequence). V was pared by 5 bases and J by 0 bases, with 13 bases between. The DNA of the CDR3 is TGTGCCAGCAGTCCGGACACAAACATGAACACTGAAGCTTTCTTT. Translated: CASSPDTNMNTEAFF.

This chain joins TRBV12-3 or TRBV12-4 and TRBJ1-5; no clear D gene. Trimming left V 6 bases short and J 4 bases short, with 10 bases between. The CDR3 extends over 13 amino acids. The CDR3 bases are TGTGCCAGCAGGAATTCCAGAAATCAGCCCCAGCATTTT. It specifies CASRNSRNQPQHF.

This clone appeared a single time. V usage is TRBV19 and J usage is TRBJ2-2; perhaps TRBD1 as D (6 bases). There are 14 residues in the CDR3. Germline V gives CDR1 LNHDA, CDR2 SQIVND (reference sequence). Trimming stripped 0 bases from V and 4 bases from J, with 6 bases between. CDR3 region: CASSIEQGTGELFF. The CDR3 DNA is TGTGCCAGTAGTATAGAACAGGGCACCGGGGAGCTGTTTTTT.

The chain combines TRBV3-1 (or the pseudogene TRBV3-2) with TRBJ2-6; D may be TRBD1 (6 bases). Trimming took 2 bases from V and 0 from J, leaving 14 bases between them. Germline V gene lookup returns CDR1 LGHDT and CDR2 YNNKEL (reference sequence). The CDR3 is made up of 18 amino acids. The CDR3 loop is CASSQLVQGRSGANVLTF. CDR3 nucleotides: TGTGCCAGCAGCCAATTGGTACAGGGCCGCTCTGGGGCCAACGTCCTGACTTTC.